This is a list of T cell receptor beta chains from one sample in a study of PD-L1 blockade in urothelial cancer. TCRdb's copy holds only in-frame clones and misses some; the assay was immunoSEQ multiplex PCR. This sample yields some 52,000 clones, of which approximately 84% are seen a single time; about 5.3% belongs to the top ten. The sequenced sample was PBMCs, obtained around atezolizumab (anti-PD-L1) treatment. The receptors were gathered from a man aged 40-49 years with urothelial cancer. CDR3s include the opening cysteine and the closing phenylalanine or tryptophan. D genes are given only for firm matches. Clone size, where shown, is once, few, many, or a class for clones that have expanded.

D	V	J	size	CDR3	DNA
.	TRBV28	TRBJ2-5	.	CASSLRAVETQYF	TGTGCCAGCAGTTTGCGCGCGGTCGAGACCCAGTACTTC
.	TRBV6-1	TRBJ2-1	.	CASSESGYNNEQFF	TGTGCCAGCAGTGAGTCAGGGTATAACAATGAGCAGTTCTTC
TRBD1	TRBV5-1	TRBJ2-2	.	CASSRDSSDTGELFF	TGCGCCAGCAGCCGGGACAGTTCGGACACCGGGGAGCTGTTTTTT
TRBD1	TRBV5-1	TRBJ2-3	.	CASSLTGTGDIRTQYF	TGCGCCAGCAGCTTAACCGGGACAGGGGATATTAGAACGCAGTATTTT
TRBD1	TRBV7-9	TRBJ2-7	.	CASSPAGTGPIGQYF	TGTGCCAGCAGCCCCGCCGGGACAGGCCCTATTGGGCAGTACTTC
TRBD1	TRBV18	TRBJ2-7	.	CASSPPPGQGSEQYF	TGTGCCAGCTCACCACCGCCGGGACAGGGATCCGAGCAGTACTTC
.	TRBV4-1	TRBJ1-1	few	CASKPTLMNTEAFF	TGCGCCAGCAAACCTACTTTGATGAACACTGAAGCTTTCTTT
TRBD1	TRBV29-1	TRBJ1-1	once	CSAQGGQGFLAFF	TGCAGCGCCCAAGGGGGACAGGGGTTTTTGGCTTTCTTT
TRBD1	TRBV19	TRBJ2-5	.	CASSPPGTGYQETQYF	TGTGCCAGTAGCCCTCCCGGGACAGGGTACCAAGAGACCCAGTACTTC
.	TRBV9	TRBJ2-3	.	CASSIEFQDTQYF	TGTGCCAGCAGCATTGAGTTCCAAGATACGCAGTATTTT
TRBD2	TRBV19	TRBJ2-1	few	CASSLAGVNNEQFF	TGTGCCAGTAGCCTAGCGGGAGTTAACAATGAGCAGTTCTTC
.	TRBV28	TRBJ1-5	.	CASSFGLNQPQHF	TGTGCCAGCAGTTTCGGGTTGAATCAGCCCCAGCATTTT
.	TRBV27	TRBJ1-5	.	CASSLSGVGVYYSNQPQHF	TGTGCCAGCAGTTTGAGCGGGGTGGGAGTCTATTATAGCAATCAGCCCCAGCATTTT
TRBD1	TRBV28	TRBJ1-2	.	CASSSWATGQGKYYGYTF	TGTGCCAGCAGTTCCTGGGCTACGGGACAGGGGAAATACTATGGCTACACCTTC
TRBD1	TRBV28	TRBJ1-2	.	CASSPRLTGSARYTF	TGTGCCAGCAGTCCTCGATTGACAGGGTCGGCCCGCTACACCTTC
TRBD1	TRBV18	TRBJ1-1	.	CASSPPSTGEAPYTEAFF	TGTGCCAGCTCACCACCGTCGACAGGGGAGGCTCCTTACACTGAAGCTTTCTTT
.	TRBV27	TRBJ1-1	.	CASSPAEGYAAFF	TGTGCCAGCAGTCCCGCGGAGGGGTACGCCGCTTTCTTT
.	TRBV2	TRBJ1-1	.	CASSEVPGTEAFF	TGTGCCAGCAGTGAAGTTCCGGGGACAGAAGCTTTCTTT
.	TRBV9	TRBJ2-1	.	CASSVWGQGLDEQFF	TGTGCCAGCAGCGTATGGGGGCAGGGTCTCGATGAGCAGTTCTTC
.	TRBV18	TRBJ2-2	.	CASSPSRGSGELFF	TGTGCCAGCTCACCTTCAAGGGGTTCCGGGGAGCTGTTTTTT
TRBD1	TRBV7-9	TRBJ2-1	.	CASSSSGTGVNNEQFF	TGTGCCAGCAGCTCCTCCGGGACAGGGGTGAACAATGAGCAGTTCTTC
.	TRBV28	TRBJ1-1	.	CASISVNTEAFF	TGTGCCAGCATCAGCGTGAACACTGAAGCTTTCTTT
TRBD1	TRBV28	TRBJ2-3	.	CASRTGTGSTDTQYF	TGTGCCAGCAGGACCGGGACAGGTAGCACAGATACGCAGTATTTT
TRBD2	TRBV19	TRBJ2-3	.	CASSTSGRGADTQYF	TGTGCCAGTAGTACCAGCGGGAGGGGCGCAGATACGCAGTATTTT
TRBD2	TRBV30	TRBJ2-2	.	CAWSVLLAGGPAGELFF	TGTGCCTGGAGTGTACTGCTAGCGGGAGGGCCGGCCGGGGAGCTGTTTTTT
.	TRBV4-1	TRBJ2-1	.	CASSAGLNEQFF	TGCGCCAGCAGCGCGGGGCTCAATGAGCAGTTCTTC
TRBD1	TRBV9	TRBJ1-1	few	CASSEGTDRTEAFF	TGTGCCAGCAGCGAAGGGACAGATCGGACTGAAGCTTTCTTT
TRBD1	TRBV29-1	TRBJ2-1	.	CSGPTGGSYNEQFF	TGCAGCGGACCGACAGGGGGCTCCTACAATGAGCAGTTCTTC
.	TRBV30	TRBJ2-1	.	CAWLVSGNEQFF	TGTGCCTGGCTCGTCTCCGGCAATGAGCAGTTCTTC
TRBD1	TRBV28	TRBJ1-2	.	CASSQGANNYGYTF	TGTGCCAGCAGTCAGGGGGCGAACAACTATGGCTACACCTTC
TRBD2	TRBV5-4	TRBJ2-3	.	CASSLGLAGGLTDTQYF	TGTGCCAGCAGCCTAGGACTAGCGGGAGGGCTGACAGATACGCAGTATTTT
.	TRBV5-1	TRBJ2-7	.	CASRKTTGTSYEQYF	TGCGCCAGCAGAAAAACGACAGGGACTTCCTACGAGCAGTACTTC
.	TRBV27	TRBJ1-5	.	CASSSGGNGQPQHF	TGTGCCAGCAGTTCCGGGGGGAATGGTCAGCCCCAGCATTTT
TRBD2	TRBV7-6	TRBJ2-7	.	CASSYSGSGVYEQYF	TGTGCCAGCAGCTATAGCGGGAGCGGTGTTTACGAGCAGTACTTC
.	TRBV5-6	TRBJ2-1	.	CASSPRLRVEQFF	TGTGCCAGCAGCCCCCGATTGAGGGTTGAGCAGTTCTTC
.	TRBV5-4	TRBJ1-1	.	CASSPGLNTEAFF	TGTGCCAGCAGCCCGGGGTTGAACACTGAAGCTTTCTTT
.	TRBV23-1	TRBJ2-2	.	CASSPGTSPTGELFF	TGCGCCAGCAGTCCCGGGACTTCTCCCACCGGGGAGCTGTTTTTT